The subject of this entry is one T cell receptor (beta chain). The antigen is not known. These data belong to a study of blood T cells in healthy people across ages. On the study more broadly: Template-switching capture recovered about one barcoded beta molecule per two T cells. The study's findings and limits: Roughly linear declines in TCR beta diversity per million T cells occurred with age.

Donors gave roughly 10 milliliters of peripheral blood apiece. There were at least 5.5 micrograms of total RNA extracted from every sample. Trimming stripped 6 bases from V and 2 bases from J, with 13 bases between. The CDR3 is made up of 14 amino acids. Primed by a sample-barcoded 5' primer and a J-beta primer mix, a second PCR proceeded for about 7 to 12 cycles. TCRdb redid the calling of the 5' RACE reads with MiXCR, one entry per CDR3 protein. The sample has 1.5 million to 2 million distinct CDR3 sequences, more than 35% seen once. This sequence was found in a human donor in good health. Material for sequencing was blood. The J gene is TRBJ1-2, the V gene TRBV12-3 or TRBV12-4; D not certain. CDR3 nucleotide sequence: TGTGCCAGCAGCGGCGTCGGGCCAAACTATGGCTACACCTTC. Translating it yields CASSGVGPNYGYTF.